Listed below are T cell receptor beta chains from one sample, sequenced in a study of blood T cell repertoires in COVID-19. Sequenced by immunoSEQ multiplex PCR; TCRdb stores in-frame clones only, minus some. This table has 250,000 to 300,000 clones, over 65% appearing once. Sequencing was done on a sample of peripheral blood. These receptors all come from a woman of 80 years or more with acute or convalescent COVID-19. CDR3s leave out the opening cysteine and the closing phenylalanine or tryptophan. Fields, in order: clone size, V gene, J gene, CDR3 protein. Clone size is given for some rows only: seen once, a few or many times, or a class if the clone is expanded.

clone_size: .; v_call: TRBV4-1; j_call: TRBJ1-4; cdr3_aa: ASSPPGRTNEKLF
clone_size: few; v_call: TRBV19; j_call: TRBJ2-7; cdr3_aa: ASSITGTGVYEQY
clone_size: .; v_call: TRBV27; j_call: TRBJ2-3; cdr3_aa: ASSFYLNTDTQY
clone_size: few; v_call: TRBV5-5; j_call: TRBJ1-1; cdr3_aa: ASSFGNTEAF
clone_size: .; v_call: TRBV5-1; j_call: TRBJ2-5; cdr3_aa: ASSLGGQGWQETQY
clone_size: .; v_call: TRBV7-2; j_call: TRBJ2-3; cdr3_aa: ASSLGYLTDTQY
clone_size: .; v_call: TRBV2; j_call: TRBJ2-1; cdr3_aa: ASSAENRGNEQF
clone_size: .; v_call: TRBV4-3; j_call: TRBJ1-4; cdr3_aa: ASSHHRAGDEKLF
clone_size: once; v_call: TRBV28; j_call: TRBJ2-1; cdr3_aa: ASSAPRGPNYNEQF
clone_size: .; v_call: TRBV5-1; j_call: TRBJ2-4; cdr3_aa: ASQTGGGDIQY
clone_size: .; v_call: TRBV3-1/TRBV3-2; j_call: TRBJ1-3; cdr3_aa: ASSQGRGTGNTIY
clone_size: .; v_call: TRBV6-5; j_call: TRBJ1-5; cdr3_aa: ASSPPGGSGQPQH
clone_size: .; v_call: TRBV20-1; j_call: TRBJ1-4; cdr3_aa: SASDSTNEKLF
clone_size: .; v_call: TRBV9; j_call: TRBJ2-6; cdr3_aa: ASSPRQASGANVLT
clone_size: .; v_call: TRBV10-2; j_call: TRBJ1-3; cdr3_aa: ASSESSVGNTIY